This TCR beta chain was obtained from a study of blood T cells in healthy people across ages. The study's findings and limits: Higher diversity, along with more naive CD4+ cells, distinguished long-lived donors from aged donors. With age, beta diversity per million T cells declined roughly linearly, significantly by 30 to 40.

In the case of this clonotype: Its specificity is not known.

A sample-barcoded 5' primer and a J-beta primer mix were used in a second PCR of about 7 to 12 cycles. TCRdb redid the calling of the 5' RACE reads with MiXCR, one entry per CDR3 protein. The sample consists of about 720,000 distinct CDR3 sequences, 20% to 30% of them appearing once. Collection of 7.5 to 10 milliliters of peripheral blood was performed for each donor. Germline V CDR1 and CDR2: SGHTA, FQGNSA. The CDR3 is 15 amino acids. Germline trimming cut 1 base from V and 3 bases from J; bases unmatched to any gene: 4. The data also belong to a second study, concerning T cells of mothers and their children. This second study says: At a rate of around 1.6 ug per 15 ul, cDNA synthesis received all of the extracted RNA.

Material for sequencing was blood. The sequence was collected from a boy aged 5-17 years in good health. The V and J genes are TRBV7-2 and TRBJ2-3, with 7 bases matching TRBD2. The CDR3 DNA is TGTGCCAGCAGCTTAGGCGGGGGTTTTACAGATACGCAGTATTTT. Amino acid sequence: CASSLGGGFTDTQYF. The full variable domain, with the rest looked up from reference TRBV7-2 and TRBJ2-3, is GAGVSQSPSNKVTEKGKDVELRCDPISGHTALYWYRQSLGQGLEFLIYFQGNSAPDKSGLPSDRFSAERTGGSVSTLTIQRTQQEDSAVYLCASSLGGGFTDTQYFGPGTRLTVL.